A selection of T cell receptor beta chains follows, all from one sample in a study of cytomegalovirus exposure and HLA in healthy donors. Libraries were prepared by immunoSEQ multiplex PCR; TCRdb keeps only in-frame clonotypes and omits some of them. This sample has about 150,000 clones, with 70% to 80% found just once. Sequenced material: PBMCs. Receptors were obtained from a man younger than 45 in good health and CMV-seropositive. CDR3s include the opening cysteine and the closing phenylalanine or tryptophan. The D gene is left open where the match is weak. Expanded clones get a size class; other rows say once, few or many, or leave the size out.

D | J | length | V | size | CDR3 | DNA
TRBD2 | TRBJ2-5 | 15 | TRBV2 | - | CASSPSGRLQETQYF | TGTGCCAGCAGTCCTAGCGGGAGGCTCCAAGAGACCCAGTACTTC
TRBD1 | TRBJ2-7 | 15 | TRBV30 | - | CAWSGAGTGVYEQYF | TGTGCCTGGAGCGGAGCCGGGACAGGGGTCTACGAGCAGTACTTC
TRBD2 | TRBJ2-5 | 17 | TRBV27 | - | CASSPPSLAGGKETQYF | TGTGCCAGCAGTCCTCCCTCCCTAGCGGGAGGGAAAGAGACCCAGTACTTC
- | TRBJ2-3 | 13 | TRBV7-3 | - | CASSSTLTDTQYF | TGTGCCAGCAGCTCAACTCTGACAGATACGCAGTATTTT
TRBD2 | TRBJ2-1 | 20 | TRBV10-3 | - | CAISLTPGTSGSGSYNEQFF | TGTGCCATCAGTTTGACGCCAGGGACTAGCGGGAGTGGCTCCTACAATGAGCAGTTCTTC
TRBD1 | TRBJ1-2 | 15 | TRBV29-1 | - | CSSAGQGGLGSGYTF | TGCAGCTCCGCGGGACAGGGAGGACTGGGCTCTGGCTACACCTTC
- | TRBJ2-5 | 13 | TRBV11-3 | - | CASSAGLRETQYF | TGTGCCAGCAGCGCCGGACTGCGAGAGACCCAGTACTTC
TRBD2 | TRBJ2-7 | 15 | TRBV6-5 | - | CASSYSMAGGYEQYF | TGTGCCAGCAGTTACTCGATGGCGGGGGGCTACGAGCAGTACTTC
TRBD2 | TRBJ2-3 | 16 | TRBV25-1 | - | CASSLLAGGYTDTQYF | TGTGCCAGCAGCTTGCTAGCGGGGGGCTACACAGATACGCAGTATTTT
TRBD1 | TRBJ1-2 | 15 | TRBV28 | few | CASRAASSGQHGYTF | TGTGCCAGCAGGGCCGCCTCCTCGGGACAGCATGGCTACACCTTC
TRBD1 | TRBJ2-7 | 14 | TRBV6-1 | - | CASSPRTGMGEQYF | TGTGCCAGCAGTCCGCGGACAGGGATGGGGGAGCAGTACTTC
- | TRBJ2-3 | 12 | TRBV7-6 | - | CASGGAGDTQYF | TGTGCCAGCGGCGGGGCGGGAGATACGCAGTATTTT
TRBD1 | TRBJ2-5 | 14 | TRBV2 | - | CASSVSRGQETQYF | TGTGCCAGCAGTGTCTCCAGGGGGCAAGAGACCCAGTACTTC
TRBD2 | TRBJ2-1 | 16 | TRBV4-1 | once | CASSQLWGREDNEQFF | TGCGCCAGCAGCCAACTATGGGGGAGGGAAGACAATGAGCAGTTCTTC
TRBD1 | TRBJ1-3 | 15 | TRBV18 | - | CASSPQGATGNTIYF | TGTGCCAGCTCACCACAGGGGGCAACGGGAAACACCATATATTTT